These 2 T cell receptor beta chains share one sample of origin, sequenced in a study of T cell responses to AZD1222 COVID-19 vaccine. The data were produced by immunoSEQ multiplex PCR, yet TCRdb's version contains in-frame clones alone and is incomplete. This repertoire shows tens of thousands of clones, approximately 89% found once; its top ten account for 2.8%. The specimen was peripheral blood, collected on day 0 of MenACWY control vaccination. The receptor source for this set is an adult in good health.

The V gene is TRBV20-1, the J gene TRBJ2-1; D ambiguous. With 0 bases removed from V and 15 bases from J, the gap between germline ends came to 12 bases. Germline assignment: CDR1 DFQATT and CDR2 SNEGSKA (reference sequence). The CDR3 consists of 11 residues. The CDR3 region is CSARELGVRFF. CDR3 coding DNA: TGCAGTGCTAGAGAGTTAGGTGTGCGGTTCTTC.

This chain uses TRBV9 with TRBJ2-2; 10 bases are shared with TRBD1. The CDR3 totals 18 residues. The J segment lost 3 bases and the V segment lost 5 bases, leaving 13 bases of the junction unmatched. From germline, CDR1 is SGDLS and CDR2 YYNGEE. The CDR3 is CASSREGKGTGDTGELFF. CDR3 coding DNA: TGTGCCAGCAGTCGCGAGGGAAAGGGGACAGGGGACACCGGGGAGCTGTTTTTT.